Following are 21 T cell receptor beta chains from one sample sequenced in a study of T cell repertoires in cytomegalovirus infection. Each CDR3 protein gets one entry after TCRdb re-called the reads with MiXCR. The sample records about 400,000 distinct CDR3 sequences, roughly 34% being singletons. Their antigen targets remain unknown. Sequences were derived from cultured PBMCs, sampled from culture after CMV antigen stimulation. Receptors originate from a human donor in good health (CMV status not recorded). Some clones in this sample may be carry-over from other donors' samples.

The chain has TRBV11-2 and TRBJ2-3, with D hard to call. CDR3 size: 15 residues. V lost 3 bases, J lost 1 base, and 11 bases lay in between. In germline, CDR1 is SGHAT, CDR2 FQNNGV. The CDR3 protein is CASSFGRYGTDTQYF. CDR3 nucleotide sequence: TGTGCCAGCAGCTTCGGGCGATATGGCACAGATACGCAGTATTTT.

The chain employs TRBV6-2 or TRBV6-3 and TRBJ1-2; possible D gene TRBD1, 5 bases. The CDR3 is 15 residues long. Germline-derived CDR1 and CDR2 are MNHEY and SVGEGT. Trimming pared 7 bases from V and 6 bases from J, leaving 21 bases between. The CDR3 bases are TGTGCCAGCACCAAGGGGAGAACAGAAGTCCATGGCTACACCTTC. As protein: CASTKGRTEVHGYTF.

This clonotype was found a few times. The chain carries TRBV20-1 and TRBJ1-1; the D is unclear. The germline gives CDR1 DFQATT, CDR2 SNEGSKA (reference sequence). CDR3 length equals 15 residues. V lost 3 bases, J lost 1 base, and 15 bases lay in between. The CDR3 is CSASGRLWGNTEAFF. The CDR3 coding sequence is TGCAGTGCTAGTGGTCGATTGTGGGGGAACACTGAAGCTTTCTTT.

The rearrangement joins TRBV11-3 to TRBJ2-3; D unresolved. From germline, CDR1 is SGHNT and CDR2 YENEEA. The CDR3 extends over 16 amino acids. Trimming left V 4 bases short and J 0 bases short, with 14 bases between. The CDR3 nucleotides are TGTGCCAGCAGCTCCCGAGCAAGTCCTAGCACAGATACGCAGTATTTT. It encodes CASSSRASPSTDTQYF.

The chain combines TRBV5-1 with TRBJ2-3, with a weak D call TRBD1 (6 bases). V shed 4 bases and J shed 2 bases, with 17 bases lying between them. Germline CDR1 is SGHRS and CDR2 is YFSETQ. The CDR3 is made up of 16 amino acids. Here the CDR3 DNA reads TGCGCCAGCAGCGGGAGACAGGCGACGAACACAGATACGCAGTATTTT. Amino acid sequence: CASSGRQATNTDTQYF. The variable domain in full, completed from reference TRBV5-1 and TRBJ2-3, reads KAGVTQTPRYLIKTRGQQVTLSCSPISGHRSVSWYQQTPGQGLQFLFEYFSETQRNKGNFPGRFSGRQFSNSRSEMNVSTLELGDSALYLCASSGRQATNTDTQYFGPGTRLTVL.

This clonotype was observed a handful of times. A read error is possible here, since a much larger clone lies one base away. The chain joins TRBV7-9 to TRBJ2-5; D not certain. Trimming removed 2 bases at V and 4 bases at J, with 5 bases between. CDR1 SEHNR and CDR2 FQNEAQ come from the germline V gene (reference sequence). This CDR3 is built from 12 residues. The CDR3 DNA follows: TGTGCCAGCAGCTTAACCTCAGAGACCCAGTACTTC. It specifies CASSLTSETQYF.

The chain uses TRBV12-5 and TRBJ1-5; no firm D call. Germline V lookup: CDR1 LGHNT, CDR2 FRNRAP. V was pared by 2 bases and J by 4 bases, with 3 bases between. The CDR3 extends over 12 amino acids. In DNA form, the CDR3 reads TGTGCTAGTGGTTTGCAGAATCAGCCCCAGCATTTT. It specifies CASGLQNQPQHF.

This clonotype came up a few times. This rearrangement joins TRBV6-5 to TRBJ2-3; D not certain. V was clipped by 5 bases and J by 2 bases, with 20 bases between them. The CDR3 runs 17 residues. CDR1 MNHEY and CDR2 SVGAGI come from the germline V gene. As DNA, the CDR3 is TGTGCCAGCAGTCTCAACCCGGTTCCCCAGATCACAGATACGCAGTATTTT. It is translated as CASSLNPVPQITDTQYF.

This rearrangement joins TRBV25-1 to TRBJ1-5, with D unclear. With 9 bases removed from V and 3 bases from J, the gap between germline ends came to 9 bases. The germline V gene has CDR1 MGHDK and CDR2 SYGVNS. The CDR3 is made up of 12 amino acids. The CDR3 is CARTSHNQPQHF. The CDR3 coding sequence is TGTGCCAGGACTAGTCACAATCAGCCCCAGCATTTT.

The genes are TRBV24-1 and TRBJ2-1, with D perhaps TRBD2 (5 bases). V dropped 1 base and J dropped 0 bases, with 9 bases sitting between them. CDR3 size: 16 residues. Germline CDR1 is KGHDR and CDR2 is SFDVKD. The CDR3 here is CATSDFGMSSYNEQFF. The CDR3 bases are TGTGCCACCAGTGATTTCGGGATGAGCTCCTACAATGAGCAGTTCTTC.

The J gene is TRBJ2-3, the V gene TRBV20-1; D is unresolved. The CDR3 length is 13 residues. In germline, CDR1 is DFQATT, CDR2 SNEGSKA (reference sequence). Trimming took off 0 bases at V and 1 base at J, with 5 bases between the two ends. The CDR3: CSARDLGTDTQYF. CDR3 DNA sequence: TGCAGTGCTAGAGATCTGGGCACAGATACGCAGTATTTT.

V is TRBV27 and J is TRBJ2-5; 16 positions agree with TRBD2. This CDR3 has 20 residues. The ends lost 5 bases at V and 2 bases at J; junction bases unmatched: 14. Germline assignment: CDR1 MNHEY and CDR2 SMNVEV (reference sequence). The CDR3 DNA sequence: TGTGCCAGCAGTCGACGACTGCCGGGACTAGCGGGAGGGCGGCAAGAGACCCAGTACTTC. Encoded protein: CASSRRLPGLAGGRQETQYF.

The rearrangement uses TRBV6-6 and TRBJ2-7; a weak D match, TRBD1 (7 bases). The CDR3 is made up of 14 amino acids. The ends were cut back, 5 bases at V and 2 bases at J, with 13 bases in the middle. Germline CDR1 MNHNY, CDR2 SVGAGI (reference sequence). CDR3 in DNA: TGTGCCAGCAGTGGCGGGACAGCCGCCTACGAGCAGTACTTC. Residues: CASSGGTAAYEQYF.

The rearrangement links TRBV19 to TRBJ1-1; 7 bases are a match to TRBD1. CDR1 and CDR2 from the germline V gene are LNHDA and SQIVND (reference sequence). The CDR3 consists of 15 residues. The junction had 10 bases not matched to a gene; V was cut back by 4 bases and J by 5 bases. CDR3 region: CASSTVTGAGTEAFF. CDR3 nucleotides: TGTGCCAGTAGTACCGTAACAGGGGCGGGAACTGAAGCTTTCTTT.

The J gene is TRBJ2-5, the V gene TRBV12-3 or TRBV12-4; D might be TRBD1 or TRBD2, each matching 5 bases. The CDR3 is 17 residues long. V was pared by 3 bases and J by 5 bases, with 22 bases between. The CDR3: CASSLVTGPGSGETQYF. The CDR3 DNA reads TGTGCCAGCAGTTTGGTGACGGGACCGGGCTCGGGGGAGACCCAGTACTTC.

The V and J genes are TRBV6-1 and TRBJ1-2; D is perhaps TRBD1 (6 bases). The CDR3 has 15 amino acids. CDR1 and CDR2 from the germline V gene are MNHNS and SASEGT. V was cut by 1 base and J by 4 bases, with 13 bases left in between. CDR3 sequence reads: CASSEEGTWLYGYTF. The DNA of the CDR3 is TGTGCCAGCAGTGAAGAGGGGACATGGCTCTATGGCTACACCTTC.

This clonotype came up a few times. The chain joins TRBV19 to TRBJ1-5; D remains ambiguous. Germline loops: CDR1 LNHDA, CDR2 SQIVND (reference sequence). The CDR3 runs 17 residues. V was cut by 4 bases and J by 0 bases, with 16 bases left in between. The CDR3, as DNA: TGTGCCAGTAGTAAGGGCGTCTCGGAATATAGCAATCAGCCCCAGCATTTT. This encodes CASSKGVSEYSNQPQHF.

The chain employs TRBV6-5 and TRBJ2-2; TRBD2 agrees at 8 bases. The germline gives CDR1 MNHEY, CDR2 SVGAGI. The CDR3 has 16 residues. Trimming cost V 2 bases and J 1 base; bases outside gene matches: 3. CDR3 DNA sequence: TGTGCCAGCAGTTACAAACTAGCGGAGAACACCGGGGAGCTGTTTTTT. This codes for CASSYKLAENTGELFF.

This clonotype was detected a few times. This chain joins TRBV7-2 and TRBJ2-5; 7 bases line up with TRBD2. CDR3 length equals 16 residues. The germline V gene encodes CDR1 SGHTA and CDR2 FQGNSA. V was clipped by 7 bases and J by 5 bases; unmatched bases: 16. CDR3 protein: CASNALWEGRGETQYF. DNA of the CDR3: TGTGCCAGCAACGCCCTTTGGGAGGGCCGAGGGGAGACCCAGTACTTC.

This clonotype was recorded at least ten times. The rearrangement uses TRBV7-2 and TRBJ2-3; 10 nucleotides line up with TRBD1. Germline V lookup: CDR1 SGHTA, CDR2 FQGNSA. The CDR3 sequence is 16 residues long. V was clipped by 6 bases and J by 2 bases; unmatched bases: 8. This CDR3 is CASRSGGTGVTDTQYF. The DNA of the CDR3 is TGTGCCAGCAGGTCGGGGGGGACAGGGGTCACAGATACGCAGTATTTT.

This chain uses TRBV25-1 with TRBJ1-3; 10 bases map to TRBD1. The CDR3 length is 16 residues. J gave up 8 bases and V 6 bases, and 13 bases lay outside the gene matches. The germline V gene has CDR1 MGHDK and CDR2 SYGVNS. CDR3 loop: CASRPGQGPNRDTIYF. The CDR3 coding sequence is TGTGCCAGCAGACCGGGACAGGGGCCCAATCGGGACACCATATATTTT. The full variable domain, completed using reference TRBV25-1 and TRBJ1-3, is EADIYQTPRYLVIGTGKKITLECSQTMGHDKMYWYQQDPGMELHLIHYSYGVNSTEKGDLSSESTVSRIRTEHFPLTLESARPSHTSQYLCASRPGQGPNRDTIYFGEGSWLTVV.